This TCR beta chain is from a study of cytomegalovirus exposure and HLA in healthy donors. Vbeta (60) and Jbeta (13) primers were used in the PCR. TCRdb keeps only in-frame clones here, not all; method: immunoSEQ multiplex PCR. The sample has around 90,000 clones, approximately 86% seen once. Trimming pared 3 bases from V and 0 bases from J, leaving 17 bases between. This CDR3 contains 17 residues. The germline CDR1 and CDR2 sequences are LNHDA and SQIVND (reference sequence). V gene TRBV19 combines with J gene TRBJ2-5, with a tentative D call TRBD1 (6 bases). The TCR originated in a man aged 25-45 years in good health and CMV-seropositive. Sequenced material: PBMCs. The CDR3 sequence: CASSIRSDRMYQETQYF. The CDR3 nucleotides are TGTGCCAGTAGTATCAGGTCTGACAGGATGTACCAAGAGACCCAGTACTTC. Variable domain in full (rest from reference TRBV19 and TRBJ2-5): DGGITQSPKYLFRKEGQNVTLSCEQNLNHDAMYWYRQDPGQGLRLIYYSQIVNDFQKGDIAEGYSVSREKKESFPLTVTSAQKNPTAFYLCASSIRSDRMYQETQYFGPGTRLLVL.